What follows is one T cell receptor beta chain and its context. Its antigen remains undetermined. No base quality information exists; no much larger clone differs at one position. These data belong to a study of blood T cell repertoires in COVID-19 (dated by TCRdb to 2019 to 2021). The study in broad terms: Samples covering the acute and convalescent phases of COVID-19 were provided by collaborators in the United States, Italy and Spain. The material from the prospective study consisted of cDNA or gDNA derived from T cells, B-cell-depleted T cells, or PBMCs. Deeply sampled blood TCRbeta repertoires from subjects exposed to, actively infected with, or recovered from COVID-19 were included in the dataset. The repertoires were made available in a free public database intended to serve as a resource for research on the immune response to SARS-CoV-2. Samples were obtained from the ongoing ImmuneRACE study (first 160 participants) and from 1,200 or so subjects provided by 6 global collaborators. Nearly every sample came with metadata listing a de-identified subject ID, COVID-19 status, age in years and sex. Where HLA class I and class II types were available, the types were taken from metadata supplied by the sample provider, not from assay-based typing.

The immunoSEQ Assay, a bias-controlled multiplex PCR, was used to amplify TCRbeta CDR3 regions from genomic DNA. The original methods were these. The number of nucleated cells in each sample was estimated by amplification of reference gene primers within the assay. To quantify the absolute abundance of each unique TCRbeta CDR3 rearrangement, sequence reads were collapsed and filtered. For each sample, productive Simpson clonality was calculated as the square root of Simpson's diversity index across productive rearrangements. The table comes from immuneACCESS by way of TCRdb, which keeps in-frame sequences with V and J called. Part of the clones is missing from these tables; in studies checked, under half for an unresolved V gene and the rest for unknown reasons. V and J calls plus clone size are reproduced from that table; the DNA served to infer D and trimming. Here the sample has approximately 220,000 clones; about 87% occur a single time. The ten biggest clones cover 2.5% to 3% of the sample.

Participants in the prospective study were enrolled through a virtual design, were aged about 18 to 100 years, and lived in roughly 24 United States geographic areas. Cohort assignment in the prospective study relied on participant-reported clinical history from a screening survey and a study questionnaire. Each participant in the prospective study had whole blood, serum and a nasopharyngeal or oropharyngeal swab collected by mobile phlebotomists. Over a roughly two-month period, participants in the prospective study had the option of providing additional blood draws and questionnaires. Before DNA extraction, prospective study blood samples were shipped either frozen or at room temperature. What the study reported, not specific to this receptor: Clinical and demographic metadata were provided uncurated, with the amount varying by source and participant.

Sequencing was carried out using PBMCs or T cells enriched from blood (not recorded which). This sequence originates from a woman in her thirties with acute COVID-19.

The DNA reads as follows: TGTGCCAGCAACCTCGGGAATCAGCCCCAGCATTTT. Its protein product is CASNLGNQPQHF. The receptor chain draws on TRBV7-8 and TRBJ1-5, with the D segment identity uncertain. CDR1 and CDR2, per the germline V gene, are SGHVS and FQNEAQ. V sheds 7 bases and J sheds 4 bases, leaving 8 bases between their ends. The CDR3 holds 12 amino acids from the cysteine to the phenylalanine. CDR3 DNA is the only sequence kept; it has 36 bases, read in frame from the first base.